A selection of T cell receptor beta chains follows, all from one sample in a study of shared clonotypes between healthy human individuals. The table came from immunoSEQ multiplex PCR; TCRdb's copy has only in-frame clones and leaves some out. The table lists approximately 530,000 clones, approximately 95% of them singletons. The sample taken for sequencing was naive CD4+ T cells sorted from blood. The receptor set was obtained from a woman between 25 and 40 years old in good health. Both conserved end residues are part of each CDR3. D genes are given only for firm matches. The size of a clone is reported for some rows only, either as once, few or many, or as a class for expanded clones.

CDR3 protein | CDR3 DNA | V gene | D gene | J gene | clone size
CASSASSPGEEQYF | TGTGCCAGCAGTGCGAGTAGCCCCGGGGAGGAGCAGTACTTC | TRBV6-4 | . | TRBJ2-7 | .
CASSLPDTDTQYF | TGTGCCAGCAGTTTGCCAGACACAGATACGCAGTATTTT | TRBV28 | . | TRBJ2-3 | .
CASSSPQGYQPQHF | TGTGCCAGCAGTTCCCCCCAGGGCTATCAGCCCCAGCATTTT | TRBV28 | . | TRBJ1-5 | .
CASSFGQGSYNEQFF | TGTGCCAGCAGCTTTGGACAGGGCTCCTACAATGAGCAGTTCTTC | TRBV11-3 | TRBD1 | TRBJ2-1 | .
CASSLHTGTDYGYTF | TGTGCCAGCAGCTTACATACCGGGACAGATTATGGCTACACCTTC | TRBV7-9 | TRBD1 | TRBJ1-2 | .
CASSQENWGQPEKLFF | TGCGCCAGCAGCCAAGAAAACTGGGGGCAGCCTGAAAAACTGTTTTTT | TRBV4-1 | . | TRBJ1-4 | once
CASRSTGGTGELFF | TGTGCCAGCAGGAGCACAGGGGGGACCGGGGAGCTGTTTTTT | TRBV5-6 | TRBD1 | TRBJ2-2 | .
CASSPRSELGNEQFF | TGCGCCAGCAGCCCTCGTTCCGAGCTGGGCAATGAGCAGTTCTTC | TRBV4-1 | . | TRBJ2-1 | .
CASSTEGLAVYNEQFF | TGTGCCAGTAGTACAGAGGGACTAGCGGTTTACAATGAGCAGTTCTTC | TRBV19 | TRBD2 | TRBJ2-1 | .
CASSLASRGMNTEAFF | TGCGCCAGCAGCTTGGCCTCGAGGGGTATGAACACTGAAGCTTTCTTT | TRBV5-1 | . | TRBJ1-1 | .
CATSREMREGPHTF | TGTGCCACCAGCAGGGAAATGAGGGAGGGACCTCACACCTTC | TRBV15 | . | TRBJ1-2 | few
CASSPGMDYEQFF | TGTGCCAGCTCACCGGGGATGGATTATGAGCAGTTCTTC | TRBV18 | . | TRBJ2-1 | once
CASNLGSEAFF | TGTGCCAGCAACTTGGGCAGTGAAGCTTTCTTT | TRBV28 | . | TRBJ1-1 | .
CASTPGLANTGELFF | TGTGCCAGCACCCCGGGACTAGCAAACACCGGGGAGCTGTTTTTT | TRBV2 | TRBD2 | TRBJ2-2 | once
CASLTEADTQYF | TGTGCCAGCTTAACCGAGGCAGATACGCAGTATTTT | TRBV18 | . | TRBJ2-3 | .
CASSPGTSATSTDTQYF | TGTGCCAGCTCACCAGGGACTAGCGCGACTAGCACAGATACGCAGTATTTT | TRBV18 | TRBD2 | TRBJ2-3 | .
CASSSRPDQGTEAFF | TGTGCCAGCAGTTCCCGACCCGACCAGGGGACTGAAGCTTTCTTT | TRBV27 | . | TRBJ1-1 | .
CASSLGQNYGYTF | TGTGCCAGCAGTCTCGGCCAGAACTATGGCTACACCTTC | TRBV28 | . | TRBJ1-2 | once
CASSVPPLRPYNEQFF | TGTGCCAGCAGTGTTCCGCCCTTGCGGCCCTACAATGAGCAGTTCTTC | TRBV27 | . | TRBJ2-1 | .
CASSFGTGGFWEQYF | TGTGCCAGCAGTTTCGGGACAGGGGGCTTTTGGGAGCAGTACTTC | TRBV28 | TRBD1 | TRBJ2-7 | .
CASSVGLAGGRSYEQYF | TGTGCCAGCAGCGTCGGACTAGCGGGAGGTAGGTCCTACGAGCAGTACTTC | TRBV5-6 | TRBD2 | TRBJ2-7 | .
CASSQVVDRRNTEAFF | TGCGCCAGCAGCCAAGTCGTGGACAGGAGGAACACTGAAGCTTTCTTT | TRBV4-1 | TRBD1 | TRBJ1-1 | .
CATSRGRGQNTGELFF | TGTGCCACCAGCAGAGGAAGAGGTCAGAACACCGGGGAGCTGTTTTTT | TRBV15 | . | TRBJ2-2 | .
CATSRDRRGNTEAFF | TGTGCCACCAGCAGAGATCGAAGGGGGAACACTGAAGCTTTCTTT | TRBV15 | . | TRBJ1-1 | .
CASSPLGDSNQPQHF | TGTGCCAGCTCACCCCTGGGTGATAGCAATCAGCCCCAGCATTTT | TRBV18 | . | TRBJ1-5 | .
CASSPPLGTGLQETQYF | TGTGCCAGCTCACCACCGCTCGGGACAGGTCTTCAAGAGACCCAGTACTTC | TRBV18 | TRBD1 | TRBJ2-5 | .
CASSTSGPTGSYGYTF | TGTGCCAGCTCTACAAGCGGGCCGACCGGGAGCTATGGCTACACCTTC | TRBV28 | . | TRBJ1-2 | .
CASSLLTTYEQYF | TGTGCCAGCAGTCTCCTTACCACCTACGAGCAGTACTTC | TRBV28 | . | TRBJ2-7 | few
CASRIENQKLFF | TGTGCCAGCAGGATAGAAAACCAAAAACTGTTTTTT | TRBV28 | . | TRBJ1-4 | .
CASSLRLGGNEQFF | TGTGCCAGCAGCTTACGACTAGGTGGAAATGAGCAGTTCTTC | TRBV7-8 | . | TRBJ2-1 | .
CASSFTGFTDTQYF | TGTGCCAGCAGCTTTACGGGATTCACAGATACGCAGTATTTT | TRBV11-3 | . | TRBJ2-3 | .
CASSLDALGENTIYF | TGTGCCAGTAGTTTGGACGCACTCGGAGAAAACACCATATATTTT | TRBV19 | . | TRBJ1-3 | .
CASNDRGMGANEKLFF | TGCGCCAGTAACGACAGAGGAATGGGTGCTAATGAAAAACTGTTTTTT | TRBV5-1 | . | TRBJ1-4 | .
CATSRNQVTNTGELFF | TGTGCCACCAGCAGGAATCAGGTGACGAACACCGGGGAGCTGTTTTTT | TRBV15 | . | TRBJ2-2 | .
CSGRDSYEQYF | TGCAGCGGCCGGGACTCCTACGAGCAGTACTTC | TRBV29-1 | . | TRBJ2-7 | .
CSVEGEGTYEQYF | TGCAGCGTTGAAGGGGAGGGAACCTACGAGCAGTACTTC | TRBV29-1 | TRBD2 | TRBJ2-7 | .
CASKRGSSSYEQYF | TGTGCCAGCAAACGGGGGTCGAGCTCCTACGAGCAGTACTTC | TRBV28 | . | TRBJ2-7 | .
CASSYSGTSDEQYF | TGTGCCAGCTCATACTCCGGGACTAGCGACGAGCAGTACTTC | TRBV18 | TRBD2 | TRBJ2-7 | .
CASSLDSWAGSRSTDTQYF | TGTGCCAGCAGCTTAGATAGTTGGGCAGGGTCGAGGTCCACAGATACGCAGTATTTT | TRBV11-2 | . | TRBJ2-3 | .
CAWGGRTDTQYF | TGTGCCTGGGGCGGGCGCACAGATACGCAGTATTTT | TRBV30 | . | TRBJ2-3 | once
CASRDSPNEKLFF | TGCGCCAGCAGAGACAGTCCCAATGAAAAACTGTTTTTT | TRBV5-1 | . | TRBJ1-4 | .
CAISESRGRGETQYF | TGTGCCATCAGTGAGTCGCGAGGGAGGGGGGAGACCCAGTACTTC | TRBV10-3 | . | TRBJ2-5 | .
CASSSDPTHSYEQYF | TGTGCCAGCAGCTCTGATCCGACACATTCCTACGAGCAGTACTTC | TRBV9 | . | TRBJ2-7 | .
CATRTGPNYGYTF | TGTGCCACTAGAACCGGGCCCAACTATGGCTACACCTTC | TRBV19 | . | TRBJ1-2 | .
CASSDPGAGAWNEQFF | TGTGCCAGCAGTGATCCGGGGGCGGGAGCATGGAATGAGCAGTTCTTC | TRBV2 | . | TRBJ2-1 | .
CASTRGGQPQHF | TGTGCCAGCACCCGTGGTGGTCAGCCCCAGCATTTT | TRBV28 | . | TRBJ1-5 | .